This T cell receptor beta chain is from a study of T-cell reconstitution after alpha-beta-depleted transplantation in children. A TCRbeta library incorporating unique molecular identifiers was prepared. TCRdb reanalysed the PCR reads using MiXCR and keeps one entry per CDR3 protein. The sample consists of 100,000 or so distinct CDR3 sequences, 15% of them appearing once. General study points: Expanded graft clones, several hundred of them, were reportedly the source of alpha-beta T cells about two months after transplant. Most T-cell counts and diversity one year after the transplant came from T cells that were newly produced.

This clonotype came up many times. Its antigen is unidentified. V was cut by 7 bases and J by 4 bases, with 16 bases left in between. The CDR3 length is 15 residues. This TCR was sampled from a male patient aged 2 to 9 who had a stem cell transplant for acute lymphoblastic leukemia, so the T cells may come from the graft donor. This specimen consisted of PBMCs, mostly from graft donor cells, obtained 180 days after TCRalphabeta/CD19-depleted stem cell transplant. The chain combines TRBV12-3 or TRBV12-4 with TRBJ2-2, with D possibly TRBD2 on 5 matching bases. The CDR3 bases are TGTGCCAGCAATCCCAGAGGGTCTACCACCGGGGAGCTGTTTTTT. Translating gives CASNPRGSTTGELFF.